This entry is about one TCR beta chain. Which antigen it targets is not known. No base quality information exists; no much larger clone differs at one position. This sample was included in a study of T cell responses to AZD1222 COVID-19 vaccine (dated by TCRdb to the early 2020s). Looking at the study overall: A total of around 240 trial participants underwent TCR sequencing, of whom 207 had received two doses of AZD1222 and approximately 26 had received two doses of the MenACWY control vaccine. Enrollment into the trials was organized by age into subgroups of 18-55, 56-69 and 70-plus years, and those subgroups contained roughly 140, 27 and 60 TCR-sequenced participants, respectively.

Broader findings and caveats from the paper: Because no day 14 peak-response samples were available, repertoires were characterized only after the peak T cell response. Participants were mostly white British, with more females than males. The authors suggested clonal diversity may have been underestimated. In the small 56-69-year group, the increase in depth fell short of significance, most likely because of low power. Epitopes outside the regions mutated in the B.1.351 and B.1.1.7 variants were reportedly recognized by nearly half of the unique spike-specific TCRs. Vaccine-associated CD4 TCRs spanned the whole spike protein, with dominant responses in regions 160-218 and 743-854. Conclusions about previously exposed vaccinees are limited because only a handful of AZD1222 recipients were SARS-CoV-2 seropositive at baseline. After two AZD1222 doses, both the breadth and the depth of spike-specific TCRs were significantly higher than at day 0 and than in MenACWY recipients.

The CDR3 runs 15 amino acids, cysteine and phenylalanine included. Solely the CDR3 DNA is kept, with 45 bases framed from the first base. Looking up the germline V gene (reference sequence) yields CDR1 GTSNPN and CDR2 SVGIG. Trimming leaves V shorter by 2 bases and J shorter by 9 bases, with the junction holding 5 bases beyond the gene matches. The time point label, as the study defines it: baseline before first vaccination. Reading the label with the study, this specimen's treatment or condition is: meningococcal conjugate vaccine given as trial control. Vaccinee samples were obtained from the UK trials COV001 and COV002, which included a single-blind randomized controlled phase 2/3 trial of AZD1222 (ChAdOx1 nCoV-19) in healthy adults. For TCRbeta chain sequencing, PBMC samples were collected from trial participants at day 0 and at day 28 after the second dose. The CDR3 regions of human TCRbeta chains were subjected to immunosequencing. Concerning the study's data processing: TCRs in the repertoires were matched against a reference library of SARS-CoV-2-specific TCRs that had been generated with the MIRA antigen-specificity platform. Breadth was defined as the fraction of unique TCRs that were SARS-CoV-2-associated, and depth was defined as the fraction of total T cells that were SARS-CoV-2-associated. Using the MIRA data, every spike-specific TCR was mapped to the spike region that the TCR reacted to and assigned to either a CD4 or a CD8 class. Log10-transformed breadth and depth values were compared by one-way ANOVA with Sidak's multiple comparisons tests. TCRdb took over this immuneACCESS table, retaining in-frame rearrangements with V and J assigned. Such tables are incomplete; in checked studies, under half of the missing clones stem from an unresolved V gene, and the remainder is unexplained. Clonal size and the V and J genes are those of that table, whereas D and trimming came from the DNA. Across this sample there are 75,000 to 100,000 clones, with 80% to 90% seen only once. Together, the top ten hold under 13% of the sample.

Sequenced material: peripheral blood, taken on day 0 of MenACWY control vaccination. The chain is assembled from TRBV30 and TRBJ2-1, and TRBD2 matches 15 of the central bases. This TCR was sampled from an adult in good health. The bases are TGTGCCTGGAGTCGGACTAGCGGGAGGGGGGGTGAGCAGTTCTTC. Its translation is CAWSRTSGRGGEQFF.